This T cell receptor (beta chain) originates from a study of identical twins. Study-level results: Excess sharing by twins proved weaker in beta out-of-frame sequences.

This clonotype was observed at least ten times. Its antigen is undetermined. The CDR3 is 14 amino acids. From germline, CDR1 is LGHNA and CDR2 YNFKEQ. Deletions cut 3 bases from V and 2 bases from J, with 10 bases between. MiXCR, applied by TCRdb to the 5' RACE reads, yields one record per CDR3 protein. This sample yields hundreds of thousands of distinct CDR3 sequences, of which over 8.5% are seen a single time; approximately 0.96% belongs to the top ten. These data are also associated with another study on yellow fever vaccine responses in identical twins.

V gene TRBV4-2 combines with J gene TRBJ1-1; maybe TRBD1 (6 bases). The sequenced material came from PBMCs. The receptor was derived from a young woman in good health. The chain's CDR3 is CASSHPGDNTEAFF. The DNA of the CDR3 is TGTGCCAGCAGCCATCCAGGGGATAACACTGAAGCTTTCTTT.